Included here is one TCR beta chain sequence, with context. The data derive from a study of blood T cell repertoires in COVID-19. Looking at the study overall: Sites in the United States, Italy and Spain provided acute and convalescent COVID-19 samples. The cDNA or gDNA used as material had been derived from T cells, B-cell-depleted T cells, or PBMCs.

The CDR3 covers 15 residues. The V end was cut by 7 bases, the J end by 3 bases, with 18 bases between. The germline CDR1 and CDR2 sequences are LNHDA and SQIVND (reference sequence). As processed by the authors: Amplified reference gene primers provided the basis for estimating nucleated cell counts. Profiled with immunoSEQ multiplex PCR; TCRdb holds only in-frame clones, not every one. V, J and clone size reflect that table, while D and trimming were determined from the DNA. Of roughly 150,000 clones listed, approximately 82% are singletons. The chain employs TRBV19 and TRBJ1-2; a weak D match, TRBD1 (5 bases). The sequence derives from a woman aged 50 to 65 with acute or convalescent COVID-19. Sample: peripheral blood. The CDR3 sequence: CASKADTTRDYGYTF. Written as DNA, the CDR3 is TGTGCCAGTAAGGCGGACACCACTCGGGACTATGGCTACACCTTC.